The TCR beta chain described here comes from a study of blood T cell repertoires in COVID-19. Study-wide background: The United States, Italy and Spain were the sources of the acute and convalescent COVID-19 samples.

The authors' processing: Estimated nucleated cell counts came from reference gene primer amplification. TCRdb keeps only in-frame clones here, not all; method: immunoSEQ multiplex PCR. V and J calls and clone size are those listed in that table; D and trimming were worked out from the DNA. The repertoire has fewer than 200,000 clones, under 85% of them found once; the top ten carry about 1.2%. V was cut by 5 bases and J by 2 bases, with 4 bases left in between. The CDR3 loop spans 12 amino acids. This chain connects TRBV12-3 or TRBV12-4 to TRBJ1-5; no clear D gene. The source material was peripheral blood. The receptor's source is a man between 60 and 75 years old who had recovered from COVID-19. CDR3 residues: CASSRGNQPQHF. DNA of the CDR3: TGTGCCAGCAGTCGAGGCAATCAGCCCCAGCATTTT.